A selection of T cell receptor beta chains follows, all from one sample in a study of blood T cell repertoires in COVID-19. Profiling relied on immunoSEQ multiplex PCR, and the TCRdb table lists in-frame clones only, not all of them. The sample yields around 99,000 clones, 75% to 85% seen once. The sequencing sample was made of peripheral blood. The source is a woman older than 75 with active or convalescent COVID-19. Each CDR3 is given with its conserved first and last residue. Each record gives: D gene, V gene, clone size, J gene, CDR3 DNA, CDR3 protein. A D gene is named only where the DNA matches it firmly. Some rows mark clone size as missing; the rest say once, few, many or name a class of expanded clone.

>TRBD1|TRBV10-3|-|TRBJ2-1
TGTGCCATCAGCGCGGGACAGGGCTCCTACAATGAGCAGTTCTTC
CAISAGQGSYNEQFF
>-|TRBV7-2|few|TRBJ1-2
TGTGCCAGCAGCCCAGGGTTTGGTCGGGCTGGGGCTAACTATGGCTACACCTTC
CASSPGFGRAGANYGYTF
>TRBD2|TRBV3-1/TRBV3-2|once|TRBJ2-5
TGTGCCAGCAGCCAAGGGTTTACGGGAGGGCCCGAGACCCAGTACTTC
CASSQGFTGGPETQYF
>TRBD1|TRBV7-2|-|TRBJ1-3
TGTGCCAGCAGCCCCGACAGGGGGGAAGGAGGAAACACCATATATTTT
CASSPDRGEGGNTIYF
>-|TRBV5-1|-|TRBJ2-6
TGCGCCAGCAGCTTAGGGAAAGGGGACTCTGGGGCCAACGTCCTGACTTTC
CASSLGKGDSGANVLTF
>-|TRBV6-1|-|TRBJ1-3
TGTGCCAGCAGTGAAGCTCACCGTGGGGGCTTTGGAAACACCATATATTTT
CASSEAHRGGFGNTIYF
>-|TRBV25-1|-|TRBJ1-2
TGTGCCAGCAGTGAATTCGGTCGCCAGGGAGGCTACACCTTC
CASSEFGRQGGYTF
>TRBD2|TRBV27|-|TRBJ2-5
TGTGCCAGCAGTTTAGTGGGAGGGCACCAAGAGACCCAGTACTTC
CASSLVGGHQETQYF
>TRBD1|TRBV7-8|once|TRBJ2-7
TGTGCCAGCAGCCCATACTTAGGGACAGGGGGCTACGAGCAGTACTTC
CASSPYLGTGGYEQYF
>TRBD1|TRBV19|-|TRBJ1-1
TGTGCCAGTAGTGAGGGACAGTACCACACTGAAGCTTTCTTT
CASSEGQYHTEAFF
>-|TRBV7-2|-|TRBJ1-3
TGTGCCAGCAGCTTAGGACAGGTGAACTCTGGAAACACCATATATTTT
CASSLGQVNSGNTIYF
>-|TRBV5-6|-|TRBJ1-1
TGTGCCAGCAGCTCGCAGTTTGAAGCTTTCTTT
CASSSQFEAFF
>TRBD1|TRBV18|-|TRBJ2-1
TGTGCCAGCTCACCGGACAGGGGGCTCTACAATGAGCAGTTCTTC
CASSPDRGLYNEQFF
>TRBD1|TRBV6-6|-|TRBJ1-2
TGTGCCAGCCGTGGGACAGCAAACTATGGCTACACCTTC
CASRGTANYGYTF
>TRBD1|TRBV30|-|TRBJ2-7
TGTGCCTGGAGTCGGGACAGGGGATACGAGCAGTACTTC
CAWSRDRGYEQYF
>-|TRBV29-1|few|TRBJ1-1
TGCAGCGTCAAAGACTGGAAAGCTTTCTTT
CSVKDWKAFF
>-|TRBV7-2|-|TRBJ1-5
TGTGCCAGCAGCCCAAAGGGGCATGGGGGGTTGGATCAGCCCCAGCATTTT
CASSPKGHGGLDQPQHF
>-|TRBV7-2|-|TRBJ2-7
TGTGCCAGCAGCTTAGCGTGGGGAGACGAGCAGTACTTC
CASSLAWGDEQYF
>TRBD2|TRBV27|-|TRBJ2-2
TGTGCCAGCATAGCGGGAGGCAACACCGGGGAGCTGTTTTTT
CASIAGGNTGELFF
>-|TRBV6-1|-|TRBJ2-7
TGTGCCAGCAGTGAAGCGTCCAGCTACGAGCAGTACTTC
CASSEASSYEQYF
>-|TRBV20-1|-|TRBJ2-7
TGCAGTGCCCTACTCTTCTACGAGCAGTACTTC
CSALLFYEQYF
>TRBD1|TRBV6-1|-|TRBJ1-6
TGTGCCAGCAGTGAAATGGGGGTGACAGGGGATAATTCACCCCTCCACTTT
CASSEMGVTGDNSPLHF
>-|TRBV6-5|-|TRBJ1-2
TGTGCCAGCAGTTATATAGCTAACTATGGCTACACCTTC
CASSYIANYGYTF
>TRBD2|TRBV18|-|TRBJ2-7
TGTGCCAGCTCACCATCCGCGGGAGGTTCCTACGAGCAGTACTTC
CASSPSAGGSYEQYF
>-|TRBV4-2|-|TRBJ2-6
TGTGCCAGCAGCCAAGATGGCGGAGCTGGGGCCAACGTCCTGACTTTC
CASSQDGGAGANVLTF
>-|TRBV7-9|few|TRBJ1-1
TGTGCCAGCAGCTCTCCACGGGCGGGGATGAACACTGAAGCTTTCTTT
CASSSPRAGMNTEAFF
>TRBD2|TRBV6-6|-|TRBJ2-3
TGTGCCAGCAGTCTCCCCTCGGGGGGAGGGGATACGCAGTATTTT
CASSLPSGGGDTQYF
>TRBD2|TRBV7-9|-|TRBJ2-1
TGTGCCAGCAGTCGCGGGAGGGACGGTGAGCAGTTCTTC
CASSRGRDGEQFF
>TRBD1|TRBV6-6|-|TRBJ1-4
TGTGCCAGCAGCCAGCGGGGGACAGGGACAGAAAAACTGTTTTTT
CASSQRGTGTEKLFF
>-|TRBV6-5|-|TRBJ1-2
TGTGCCAGCAGAAACCCGGGGGGGCCACGAGATGGCTACACCTTC
CASRNPGGPRDGYTF
>TRBD2|TRBV7-6|-|TRBJ2-2
TGTGCCAGCAGCTCCTCGGGAGGGACTAGCGGAAACACCGGGGAGCTGTTTTTT
CASSSSGGTSGNTGELFF
>TRBD2|TRBV7-3|-|TRBJ2-1
TGTGCCAGCAGCTTAACCCTTGGGGCGGGAGTATCCTACAATGAGCAGTTCTTC
CASSLTLGAGVSYNEQFF
>TRBD2|TRBV6-5|few|TRBJ2-7
TGTGCCAGCAGTTACTCGATAGCGGGTGTCTACGAGCAGTACTTC
CASSYSIAGVYEQYF
>-|TRBV5-5|-|TRBJ2-7
TGTGCCAGCAGCTTTCAACAACCCCACTACGAGCAGTACTTC
CASSFQQPHYEQYF
>TRBD2|TRBV5-4|-|TRBJ2-1
TGTGCCAGCAGCTTGGGACTAGCGGGAACCTACAATGAGCAGTTCTTC
CASSLGLAGTYNEQFF
>-|TRBV15|-|TRBJ2-7
TGTGCCACCAGCAGAGATCGGACTCCCAGTCCCCACGAGCAGTACTTC
CATSRDRTPSPHEQYF
>TRBD2|TRBV5-1|-|TRBJ2-5
TGCGCCAGCAGCCCGGGACTAGCGGGACCAGAGACCCAGTACTTC
CASSPGLAGPETQYF
>-|TRBV27|-|TRBJ1-1
TGTGCCAGCAGTTTACGACAGTCGAACACTGAAGCTTTCTTT
CASSLRQSNTEAFF
>-|TRBV19|-|TRBJ2-7
TGTGCCAGTAGAAAGACAGCGATCTCCTACGAGCAGTACTTC
CASRKTAISYEQYF
>-|TRBV7-2|-|TRBJ2-7
TGTGCCAGCAGCTTCTCTTACGAGCAGTACTTC
CASSFSYEQYF
>-|TRBV27|-|TRBJ2-1
TGTGCCAGCGGGCTATCAAAAGGTTTCGGCAATGAGCAGTTCTTC
CASGLSKGFGNEQFF
>TRBD2|TRBV29-1|-|TRBJ2-5
TGCAGCGCAGCGGGGGCCGAGGAGACCCAGTACTTC
CSAAGAEETQYF
>-|TRBV28|-|TRBJ2-3
TGTGCCAGCAGAGGGAACCATAGGAGGAAACGCACAGATACGCAGTATTTT
CASRGNHRRKRTDTQYF
>-|TRBV29-1|few|TRBJ2-7
TGCAGCGTTGGGGTACGAGGTAGCGGGCAGTACTTC
CSVGVRGSGQYF
>-|TRBV10-3|-|TRBJ2-1
TGTGCCATCACTGGCAAACTAACCTCCAATGAGCAGTTCTTC
CAITGKLTSNEQFF
>-|TRBV10-3|-|TRBJ2-1
TGTGCCATCAGGCCAAAGGATAGCGGCGCCTACAATGAGCAGTTCTTC
CAIRPKDSGAYNEQFF
>TRBD2|TRBV14|-|TRBJ2-5
TGTGCCAGCAGCCCGATCGGGACTAGCGGAAAAGAGACCCAGTACTTC
CASSPIGTSGKETQYF
>TRBD2|TRBV6-5|-|TRBJ2-1
TGTGCCAGCAGTTACTCGAGGCTGGTGGGAGGGGATGAGCAGTTCTTC
CASSYSRLVGGDEQFF
>-|TRBV9|-|TRBJ1-6
TGTGCCAGCAGTGAGGGCGGGGGGAATTCACCCCTCCACTTT
CASSEGGGNSPLHF